This T cell receptor beta chain was observed in a study of beta chain features in type 1 diabetes. Whole-study findings and limits: In patients and controls equally, PCR might favor templates that are shorter. Significant though moderate, a shortening of TCRB CDR3s appeared in all four CD4+ subsets of Type 1 diabetes patients.

To note about this clone: What it recognizes is unknown. The junction differs from germline at one of its ends, possibly a read error.

The sequenced template was cDNA made from the entire isolated RNA. Naive, central memory and regulatory T cell samples averaged around 3.9 million immunoSEQ reads each. Clones were sequenced by immunoSEQ multiplex PCR, and TCRdb holds only the in-frame ones, with some missing. Among 150,000 to 190,000 clones listed, under 13% were seen once. Cell sorting via CD45RO/CCR7/CD25/CD127/CD95/CD27 was performed to obtain CD4+ naive, central memory, regulatory and stem cell-like memory cells. In germline, CDR1 is SGHNT, CDR2 YENEEA. CDR3 length: 13 residues. The sample consisted of central memory CD4+ T cells from blood. The receptor's source is a man between 25 and 39 years old with type 1 diabetes. The rearrangement uses TRBV11-3 and TRBJ2-5, with 9 nucleotides matching TRBD1. The CDR3 loop reads CASSLDSGTGSDF. The CDR3 DNA follows: TGTGCCAGCAGCTTAGACTCCGGGACAGGGAGTGACTTC.